Each of the 9 T cell receptor beta chains below was sequenced from the same sample in a study of technical replicates of blood from a few donors. TCRdb's copy holds only in-frame clones and misses some; the assay was immunoSEQ multiplex PCR. The data hold roughly 60,000 clones, with about nine tenths observed a single time. Sequenced sample: PBMCs. These receptors came from a human donor in good health. Some clones in this sample may be carry-over from other donors' samples.

The chain recombines TRBV11-2 with TRBJ2-7, with a weak D call TRBD2 (6 bases). The V and J ends lost 4 bases and 2 bases respectively, with 18 bases between them. Germline CDR1 reads SGHAT; CDR2 reads FQNNGV. This CDR3 has 16 amino acids. The DNA for the CDR3 is TGTGCCAGCAGCTCGGGACTTACCTGGGAAGCCTACGAGCAGTACTTC. It codes for CASSSGLTWEAYEQYF.

The rearrangement joins TRBV7-7 to TRBJ2-7; D is perhaps TRBD1 (6 bases). The V and J ends lost 1 base and 4 bases respectively, with 14 bases between them. The CDR3 runs 15 residues. From germline, CDR1 is SSHAT and CDR2 FNYEAQ (reference sequence). The CDR3: CASSLEWGQGYEQYF. The CDR3 coding sequence is TGTGCCAGCAGCTTAGAGTGGGGACAAGGTTACGAGCAGTACTTC.

The rearrangement links TRBV13 to TRBJ2-7, with D unresolved. Germline V CDR1 and CDR2: PRHDT, FYEKMQ (reference sequence). The length of the CDR3 is 16 residues. V was cut by 4 bases and J by 2 bases, with 18 bases left in between. The DNA of the CDR3 is TGTGCCAGCAGCTCCAGAAGACGGATGGAGACCTACGAGCAGTACTTC. Its protein product is CASSSRRRMETYEQYF.

The chain recombines TRBV9 with TRBJ1-6; D uncertain. The ends were cut back, 0 bases at V and 14 bases at J, with 18 bases in the middle. This CDR3 region has 15 residues. CDR1 and CDR2 from the germline V gene are SGDLS and YYNGEE. This chain's CDR3 is CASSVVGEGHQALHF. CDR3 in DNA: TGTGCCAGCAGCGTAGTTGGGGAGGGCCACCAGGCCCTCCACTTT.

The CDR3 loop reads CASSQRPRGDTEAFF. In DNA, the CDR3 is TGCGCCAGCAGCCAAAGGCCCCGGGGGGACACTGAAGCTTTCTTT. The chain uses TRBV4-3 and TRBJ1-1, with D possibly matching TRBD1 (5 bases). V lost 2 bases and J 3 bases, leaving 13 bases between the germline ends. This CDR3 is 15 amino acids long. Germline lookup yields CDR1 LGHNA and CDR2 YSLEER.

The gene calls are TRBV7-9 and TRBJ1-2; 9 positions match TRBD1. The CDR3 has 16 residues. Germline lookup yields CDR1 SEHNR and CDR2 FQNEAQ (reference sequence). The J segment lost 0 bases and the V segment lost 5 bases, leaving 7 bases of the junction unmatched. The CDR3 is CASSITGGVSNYGYTF. Written as DNA, the CDR3 is TGTGCCAGCAGCATAACAGGGGGCGTTTCTAACTATGGCTACACCTTC. Supplemented by reference TRBV7-9 and TRBJ1-2, the full variable domain reads DTGVSQNPRHKITKRGQNVTFRCDPISEHNRLYWYRQTLGQGPEFLTYFQNEAQLEKSRLLSDRFSAERPKGSFSTLEIQRTEQGDSAMYLCASSITGGVSNYGYTFGSGTRLTVV.

The chain joins TRBV19 to TRBJ1-2; 7 bases match TRBD1. In germline, CDR1 is LNHDA, CDR2 SQIVND (reference sequence). The CDR3 length is 14 residues. The J segment lost 4 bases and the V segment lost 3 bases, leaving 5 bases of the junction unmatched. Here the CDR3 reads CASSIDRESYGYTF. The CDR3 nucleotides are TGTGCCAGTAGTATTGACAGGGAATCCTATGGCTACACCTTC.

This chain joins TRBV18 and TRBJ1-5; TRBD1 aligns across 8 bases. Germline-derived CDR1 and CDR2 are KGHSH and LQKENI. The CDR3 has 15 amino acids. Trimming cost V 4 bases and J 1 base; bases outside gene matches: 3. The CDR3 DNA reads TGTGCCAGCTCACAGGGACAGGTGAGCAATCAGCCCCAGCATTTT. It translates to CASSQGQVSNQPQHF.

V is TRBV7-9 and J is TRBJ2-6; D not resolved. CDR1 and CDR2 (germline): SEHNR, FQNEAQ (reference sequence). Deletions cut 1 base from V and 4 bases from J, with 8 bases between. This CDR3 comprises 15 residues. This CDR3 reads CASSLGVSGANVLTF. CDR3 DNA: TGTGCCAGCAGCTTAGGAGTTTCCGGGGCCAACGTCCTGACTTTC.